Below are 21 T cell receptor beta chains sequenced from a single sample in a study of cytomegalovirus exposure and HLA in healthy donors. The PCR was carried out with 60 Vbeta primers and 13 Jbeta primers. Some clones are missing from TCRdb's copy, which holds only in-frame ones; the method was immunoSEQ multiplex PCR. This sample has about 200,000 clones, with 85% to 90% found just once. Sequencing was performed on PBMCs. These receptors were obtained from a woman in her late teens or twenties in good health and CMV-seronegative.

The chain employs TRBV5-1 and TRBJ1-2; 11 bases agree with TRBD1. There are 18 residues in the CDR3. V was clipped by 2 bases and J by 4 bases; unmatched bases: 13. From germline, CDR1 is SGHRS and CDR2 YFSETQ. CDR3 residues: CASSFTPVGDRGGYGYTF. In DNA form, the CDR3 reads TGCGCCAGCAGCTTTACCCCCGTGGGGGACAGGGGGGGCTATGGCTACACCTTC.

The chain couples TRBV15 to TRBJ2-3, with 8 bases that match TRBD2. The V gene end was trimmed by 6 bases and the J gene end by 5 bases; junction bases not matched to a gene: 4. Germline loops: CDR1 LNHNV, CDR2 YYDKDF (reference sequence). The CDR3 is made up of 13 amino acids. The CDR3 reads CATRGGGQDTQYF. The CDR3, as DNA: TGTGCCACCAGGGGCGGGGGGCAAGATACGCAGTATTTT.

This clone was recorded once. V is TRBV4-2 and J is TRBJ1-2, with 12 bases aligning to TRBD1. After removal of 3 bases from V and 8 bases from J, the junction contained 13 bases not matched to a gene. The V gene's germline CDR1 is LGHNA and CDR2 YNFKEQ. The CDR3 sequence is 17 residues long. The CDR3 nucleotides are TGTGCCAGCAGCCAGGCTATGGGACAGGGGGCATCACAGGGCTACACCTTC. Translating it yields CASSQAMGQGASQGYTF.

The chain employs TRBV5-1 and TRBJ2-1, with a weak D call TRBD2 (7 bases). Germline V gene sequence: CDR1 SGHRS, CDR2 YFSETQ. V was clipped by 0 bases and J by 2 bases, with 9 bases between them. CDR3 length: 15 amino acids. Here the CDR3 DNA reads TGCGCCAGCAGCTTGGTCGGGGGGCCCTACAATGAGCAGTTCTTC. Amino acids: CASSLVGGPYNEQFF.

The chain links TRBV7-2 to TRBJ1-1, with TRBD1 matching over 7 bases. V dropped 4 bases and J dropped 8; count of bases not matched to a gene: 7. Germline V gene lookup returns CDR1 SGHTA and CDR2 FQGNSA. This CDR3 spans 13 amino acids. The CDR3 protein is CASSSYRGVEAFF. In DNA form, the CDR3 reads TGTGCCAGCAGCTCATACAGGGGTGTGGAAGCTTTCTTT.

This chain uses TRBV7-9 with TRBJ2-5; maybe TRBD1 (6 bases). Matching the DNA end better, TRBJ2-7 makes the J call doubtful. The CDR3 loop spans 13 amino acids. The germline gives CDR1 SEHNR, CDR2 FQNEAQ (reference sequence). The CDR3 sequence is CASSPTGSYEQYF. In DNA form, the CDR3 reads TGTGCCAGCAGCCCGACAGGCTCCTACGAGCAGTACTTC.

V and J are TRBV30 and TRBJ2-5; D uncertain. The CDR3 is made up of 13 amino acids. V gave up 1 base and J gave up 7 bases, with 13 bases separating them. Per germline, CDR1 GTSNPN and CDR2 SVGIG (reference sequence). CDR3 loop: CAWSGHSPGTQYF. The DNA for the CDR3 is TGTGCCTGGAGTGGTCACAGTCCAGGGACCCAGTACTTC.

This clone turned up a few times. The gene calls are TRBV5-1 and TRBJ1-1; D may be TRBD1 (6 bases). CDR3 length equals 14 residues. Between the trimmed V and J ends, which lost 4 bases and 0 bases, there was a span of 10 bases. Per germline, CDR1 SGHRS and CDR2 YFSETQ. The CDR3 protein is CASSTGQLNTEAFF. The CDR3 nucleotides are TGCGCCAGCAGCACCGGACAGTTGAACACTGAAGCTTTCTTT.

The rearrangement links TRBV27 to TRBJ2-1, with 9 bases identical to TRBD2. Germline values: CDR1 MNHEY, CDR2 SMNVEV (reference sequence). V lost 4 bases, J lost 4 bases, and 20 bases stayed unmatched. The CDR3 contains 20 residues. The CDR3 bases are TGTGCCAGCAGTTCTTCAGGGGCTCCCCGACTAGCGGTTATATACAATGAGCAGTTCTTC. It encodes CASSSSGAPRLAVIYNEQFF.

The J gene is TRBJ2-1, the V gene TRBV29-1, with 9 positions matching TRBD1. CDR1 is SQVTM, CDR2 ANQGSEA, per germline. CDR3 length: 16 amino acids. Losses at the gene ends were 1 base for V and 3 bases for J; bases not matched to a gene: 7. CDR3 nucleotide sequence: TGCAGCGTTGAAGGGGAGTCGGGACAGGGCTACAATGAGCAGTTCTTC. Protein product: CSVEGESGQGYNEQFF.

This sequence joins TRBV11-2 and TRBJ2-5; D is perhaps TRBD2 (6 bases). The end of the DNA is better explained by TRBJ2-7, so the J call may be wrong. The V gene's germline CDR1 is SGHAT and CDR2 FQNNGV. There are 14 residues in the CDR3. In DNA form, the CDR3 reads TGTGCCAGCAGCCGACCGGGACTCTCCTACGAGCAGTACTTC. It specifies CASSRPGLSYEQYF.

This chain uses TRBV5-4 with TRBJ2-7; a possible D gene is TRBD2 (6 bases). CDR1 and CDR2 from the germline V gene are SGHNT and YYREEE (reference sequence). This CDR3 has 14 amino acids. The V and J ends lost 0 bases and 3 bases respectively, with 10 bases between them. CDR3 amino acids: CASSLGGEVYEQYF. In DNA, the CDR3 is TGTGCCAGCAGCTTGGGCGGGGAGGTCTACGAGCAGTACTTC.

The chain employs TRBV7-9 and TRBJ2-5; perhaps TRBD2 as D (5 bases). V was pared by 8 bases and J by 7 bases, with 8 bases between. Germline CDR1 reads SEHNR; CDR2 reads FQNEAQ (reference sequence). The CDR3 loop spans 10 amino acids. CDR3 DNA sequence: TGTGCCAGCGGCGAGGGGACCCAGTACTTC. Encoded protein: CASGEGTQYF.

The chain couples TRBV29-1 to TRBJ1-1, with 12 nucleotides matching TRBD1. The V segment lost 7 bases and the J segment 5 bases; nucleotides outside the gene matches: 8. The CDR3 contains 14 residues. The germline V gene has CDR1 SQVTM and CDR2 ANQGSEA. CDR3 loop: CSAAPGQGATEAFF. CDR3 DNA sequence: TGCAGCGCCGCTCCGGGACAGGGGGCGACTGAAGCTTTCTTT. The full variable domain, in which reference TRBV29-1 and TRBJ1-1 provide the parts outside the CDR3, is SAVISQKPSRDICQRGTSLTIQCQVDSQVTMMFWYRQQPGQSLTLIATANQGSEATYESGFVIDKFPISRPNLTFSTLTVSNMSPEDSSIYLCSAAPGQGATEAFFGQGTRLTVV.

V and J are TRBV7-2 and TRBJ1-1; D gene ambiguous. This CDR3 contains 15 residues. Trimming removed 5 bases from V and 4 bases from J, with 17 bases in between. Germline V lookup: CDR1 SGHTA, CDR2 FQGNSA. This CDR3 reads CASSPGGGRVTEAFF. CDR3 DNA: TGTGCCAGCAGCCCAGGAGGAGGGCGAGTCACTGAAGCTTTCTTT.

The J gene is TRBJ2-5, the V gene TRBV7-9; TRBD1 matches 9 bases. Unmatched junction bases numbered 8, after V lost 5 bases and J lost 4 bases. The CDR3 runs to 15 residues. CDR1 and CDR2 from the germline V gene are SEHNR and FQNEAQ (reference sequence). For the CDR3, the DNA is TGTGCCAGCAGCATATACAGGGGGCGGGCAGAGACCCAGTACTTC. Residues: CASSIYRGRAETQYF.

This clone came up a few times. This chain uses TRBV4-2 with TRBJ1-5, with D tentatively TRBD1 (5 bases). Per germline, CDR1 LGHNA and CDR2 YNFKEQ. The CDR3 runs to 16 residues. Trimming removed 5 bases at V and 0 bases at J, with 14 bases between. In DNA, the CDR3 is TGTGCCAGCAGCTTGGATGGGGGGTATAGCAATCAGCCCCAGCATTTT. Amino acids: CASSLDGGYSNQPQHF.

Here the CDR3 reads CASRPGDRGSGYGYTF. CDR3 coding DNA: TGCGCCAGCCGCCCCGGGGACAGGGGGTCGGGCTATGGCTACACCTTC. This chain connects TRBV4-3 to TRBJ1-2; 11 bases agree with TRBD1. J was trimmed by 4 bases and V by 8 bases; bases with no gene match: 12. The CDR3 has 16 residues. Germline V CDR1 and CDR2: LGHNA, YSLEER.

CDR3 coding DNA: TGCGCCAGCAGCTTGGGAAGCCCCAATCAGCCCCAGCATTTT. This encodes CASSLGSPNQPQHF. V is TRBV5-1 and J is TRBJ1-5; D unresolved. V lost 0 bases, J lost 3 bases, and 7 bases lay in between. CDR3 length: 14 residues. Germline CDR1 and CDR2: SGHRS and YFSETQ. The variable domain in full, with the rest retrieved from reference TRBV5-1 and TRBJ1-5, is KAGVTQTPRYLIKTRGQQVTLSCSPISGHRSVSWYQQTPGQGLQFLFEYFSETQRNKGNFPGRFSGRQFSNSRSEMNVSTLELGDSALYLCASSLGSPNQPQHFGDGTRLSIL.

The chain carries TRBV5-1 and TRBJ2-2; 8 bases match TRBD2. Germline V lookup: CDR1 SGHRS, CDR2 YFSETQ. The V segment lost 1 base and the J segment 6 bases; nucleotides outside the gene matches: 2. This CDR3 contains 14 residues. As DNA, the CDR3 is TGCGCCAGCAGCTTGCCGGGGGGGGCCGGGGAGCTGTTTTTT. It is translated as CASSLPGGAGELFF.

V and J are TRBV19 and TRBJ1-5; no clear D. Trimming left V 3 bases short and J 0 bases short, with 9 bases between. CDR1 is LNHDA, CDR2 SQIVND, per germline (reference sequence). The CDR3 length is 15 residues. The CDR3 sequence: CASSMESDSNQPQHF. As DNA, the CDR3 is TGTGCCAGTAGTATGGAGTCCGATAGCAATCAGCCCCAGCATTTT.